This T cell receptor beta chain is drawn from a study of CD8+CD57+ T cells in acquired aplastic anemia. In patients chosen for sequencing, flow cytometry had shown CD8+CD57+ cell expansion. Untreated patients provided the blood samples, with no therapy given before sampling. For CDR3 and TCR beta VDJ profiling, genomic DNA was the template used. MiXCR was run by TCRdb on the reads, yielding one entry per CDR3 protein. The table has 200,000 or so distinct CDR3 sequences, 55% to 65% seen once. This clonotype was detected ten times or more. Per germline, CDR1 SGHTA and CDR2 FQGNSA. V shed 3 bases and J 0 bases; nucleotides not matched to a gene: 6. The CDR3 loop spans 17 amino acids.

Sequences were obtained from sorted CD4+, CD8+, or CD8+CD57+ T cells (not recorded which) from PBMCs. This receptor was identified in a human donor with aplastic anemia. This chain links TRBV7-2 with TRBJ2-7, with 12 positions matching TRBD2. CDR3 protein: CASSFGLAGSPSYEQYF. The CDR3 DNA sequence: TGTGCCAGCAGCTTTGGACTAGCGGGGTCCCCCTCCTACGAGCAGTACTTC.